These 8 T cell receptor beta chains were sequenced from one sample in a study of shared clonotypes between healthy human individuals (dated by TCRdb to 2018 to 2021). The library was built by means of the immunoSEQ multiplex PCR assay. In TCRdb, the immuneACCESS table is reduced to in-frame sequences with V and J assigned. These tables do not hold every clone; where another copy was compared, an unresolved V gene accounts for under half, and the others remain unexplained. This sample has approximately 980,000 clones in its table, and around 80% of those were observed once. In total, the top ten clones hold around 1.4% of the sample. Sample: memory CD4+ T cells sorted from blood. Read against the paper, the sample's cell subset or site label means: CD45RA-negative fraction. The source is a man aged 18 to 29 in good health.

This clone was seen once. V usage is TRBV6-6 and J usage is TRBJ1-2, with a possible D match to TRBD1 (6 bases). This CDR3 comprises 11 residues. The V end lost 6 bases, the J end lost 8 bases, and 10 bases lay between the germline ends. Looked up from germline, CDR1 is MNHNY and CDR2 is SVGAGI (reference sequence). This CDR3 is CASSRGGGYTF. DNA of the CDR3: TGTGCCAGCAGCCGGGGGGGCGGCTACACCTTC.

The chain couples TRBV10-2 to TRBJ2-2, with D possibly TRBD1 on 6 matching bases. Per the germline V gene, CDR1 is WSHSY and CDR2 is SAAADI. The length of the CDR3 is 14 residues. V was trimmed by 10 bases and J by 4 bases, leaving 16 bases between them. The CDR3 is CATSPGHVTGELFF. CDR3 DNA: TGCGCCACTTCGCCGGGACACGTCACCGGGGAGCTGTTTTTT.

This sequence joins TRBV5-4 and TRBJ2-3; possibly TRBD2 for D (5 bases). The CDR3 is made up of 14 amino acids. Germline CDR1 and CDR2: SGHNT and YYREEE (reference sequence). V lost 4 bases and J 6 bases, leaving 15 bases between the germline ends. CDR3 residues: CASSVDSTVDTQYF. DNA for the CDR3: TGTGCCAGCAGCGTGGACTCGACCGTTGATACGCAGTATTTT. Based on the CDR3 plus reference TRBV5-4 and TRBJ2-3, the full variable domain is ETGVTQSPTHLIKTRGQQVTLRCSSQSGHNTVSWYQQALGQGPQFIFQYYREEENGRGNFPPRFSGLQFPNYSSELNVNALELDDSALYLCASSVDSTVDTQYFGPGTRLTVL.

CDR3 protein: CASRPGGRETQYF. In nucleotides, the CDR3 is TGTGCCAGCAGGCCGGGGGGCAGGGAGACCCAGTACTTC. V usage is TRBV21-1 and J usage is TRBJ2-5; the table assigns TRBD2, which was not confirmed against the DNA. TRBV21-1 is marked as a pseudogene. CDR3 length: 13 amino acids.

The chain couples TRBV28 to TRBJ1-3; possible D gene TRBD1, 6 bases. In germline, CDR1 is MDHEN, CDR2 SYDVKM. The V gene lost 5 bases and the J gene lost 1 base, with 12 bases spanning the gap. This CDR3 is 15 amino acids long. In DNA form, the CDR3 reads TGTGCCAGCAGTGGACAGCTGTTGTCTGGAAACACCATATATTTT. The encoded protein is CASSGQLLSGNTIYF. Using reference TRBV28 and TRBJ1-3 for the parts outside the CDR3, the full variable domain is DVKVTQSSRYLVKRTGEKVFLECVQDMDHENMFWYRQDPGLGLRLIYFSYDVKMKEKGDIPEGYSVSREKKERFSLILESASTNQTSMYLCASSGQLLSGNTIYFGEGSWLTVV.

The chain links TRBV19 to TRBJ2-7, with D hard to call. Trimming cost V 6 bases and J 0 bases, with 12 bases left between them. The CDR3 is made up of 14 amino acids. Germline V gives CDR1 LNHDA, CDR2 SQIVND (reference sequence). CDR3 amino acids: CASRRAASSYEQYF. The CDR3 DNA reads TGTGCCAGTAGAAGGGCCGCAAGCTCCTACGAGCAGTACTTC.

The chain uses TRBV5-1 and TRBJ2-7; 12 bases align to TRBD2. V lost 5 bases and J lost 5; bases outside the gene matches: 8. This CDR3 comprises 15 residues. The germline gives CDR1 SGHRS, CDR2 YFSETQ. The CDR3 here is CASRVTSGSSHEQYF. CDR3 coding DNA: TGCGCCAGCAGGGTGACTAGCGGGAGTTCCCACGAGCAGTACTTC. Using reference TRBV5-1 and TRBJ2-7 for the parts outside the CDR3, the full variable domain is KAGVTQTPRYLIKTRGQQVTLSCSPISGHRSVSWYQQTPGQGLQFLFEYFSETQRNKGNFPGRFSGRQFSNSRSEMNVSTLELGDSALYLCASRVTSGSSHEQYFGPGTRLTVT.

The rearrangement joins TRBV10-3 to TRBJ2-3; no definite D call. The CDR3 has 12 amino acids. Trimming removed 10 bases from V and 2 bases from J, with 10 bases in between. Germline CDR1 and CDR2: ENHRY and SYGVKD. Here the CDR3 DNA reads TGTGCCACCCGAGACGACACAGATACGCAGTATTTT. Amino acid sequence: CATRDDTDTQYF.